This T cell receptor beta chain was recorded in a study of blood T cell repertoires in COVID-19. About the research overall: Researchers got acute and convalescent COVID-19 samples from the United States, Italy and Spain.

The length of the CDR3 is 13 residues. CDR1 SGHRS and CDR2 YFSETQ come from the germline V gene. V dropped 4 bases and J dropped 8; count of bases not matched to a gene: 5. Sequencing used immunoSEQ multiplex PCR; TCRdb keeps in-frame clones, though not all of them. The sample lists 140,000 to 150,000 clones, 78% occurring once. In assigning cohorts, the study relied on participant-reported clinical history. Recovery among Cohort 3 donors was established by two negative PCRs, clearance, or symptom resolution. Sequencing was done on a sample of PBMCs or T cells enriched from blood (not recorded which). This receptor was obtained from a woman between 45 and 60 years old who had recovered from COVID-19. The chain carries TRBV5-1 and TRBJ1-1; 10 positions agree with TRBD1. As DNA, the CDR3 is TGCGCCAGCAGCCTCCGGGACAGGGGAGAAGCTTTCTTT. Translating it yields CASSLRDRGEAFF.